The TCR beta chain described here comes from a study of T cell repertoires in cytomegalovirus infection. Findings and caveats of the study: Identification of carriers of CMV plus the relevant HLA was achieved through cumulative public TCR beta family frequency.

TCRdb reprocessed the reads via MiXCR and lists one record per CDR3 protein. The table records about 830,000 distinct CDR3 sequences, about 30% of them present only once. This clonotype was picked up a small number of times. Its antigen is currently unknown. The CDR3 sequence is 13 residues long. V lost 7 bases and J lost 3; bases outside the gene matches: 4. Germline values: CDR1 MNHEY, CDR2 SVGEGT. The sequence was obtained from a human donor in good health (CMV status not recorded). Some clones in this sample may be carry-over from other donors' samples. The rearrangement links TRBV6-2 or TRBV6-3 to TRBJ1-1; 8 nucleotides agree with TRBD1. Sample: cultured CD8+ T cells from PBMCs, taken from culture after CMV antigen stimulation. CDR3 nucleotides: TGTGCCAGCACCGGACAGGGCCACACTGAAGCTTTCTTT. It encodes CASTGQGHTEAFF.